The clone carrying this T cell receptor beta chain was recorded a few times. The data originate from a study of regulatory T cells in long-lasting Graves disease. About the study: The antithyroid drugs taken by newly diagnosed Graves' patients had been used for under 3 months.

Libraries of TCR beta came from iRepertoire HTBI primers plus Arm-PCR of CDR3 regions. TCRdb ran MiXCR on the multiplex PCR reads and lists one entry per CDR3 protein. This repertoire shows approximately 540,000 distinct CDR3 sequences, around 12% found once; its top ten account for roughly 8.9%. Documented time point: newly diagnosed GD, antithyroid drugs for less than 3 months. PBMC-derived RNA was used for the TCR library. These data were also reused for a study on T cells in Graves' hyperthyroidism and ophthalmopathy. That source reports: Most clonotypes expanded in thyroid above 0.001 were likewise present in blood.

This sample comprised peripheral blood mononuclear cells (PBMCs), obtained at new diagnosis, from a patient treated with antithyroid drugs. The receptor was derived from a woman under 40 with Graves disease.

CDR3 loop: CSARVLAGSSYNEQFF. For the CDR3, the DNA is TGCAGTGCTAGAGTTCTAGCGGGGAGCTCCTACAATGAGCAGTTCTTC. The V and J genes are TRBV20-1 and TRBJ2-1; 9 positions agree with TRBD2. The CDR3 spans 16 residues. CDR1 and CDR2 from the germline V gene are DFQATT and SNEGSKA (reference sequence). The junction had 4 bases not matched to a gene; V was cut back by 1 base and J by 0 bases.